A selection of T cell receptor beta chains follows, all from one sample in a study of regulatory T cells in long-lasting Graves disease. In TCRdb, the multiplex PCR reads were re-called with MiXCR into one record per CDR3 protein. The data show 400,000 to 450,000 distinct CDR3 sequences, about 17% seen once. The same sample was also used in a study of T cells in Graves' hyperthyroidism and ophthalmopathy.

This material consisted of peripheral blood mononuclear cells (PBMCs), taken at new diagnosis, from a patient treated with antithyroid drugs. Receptors were obtained from a woman in her twenties or thirties with Graves disease. Each CDR3 is given with its conserved first and last residue. The order of the fields is V gene, J gene, D gene, clone size, CDR3 protein, CDR3 DNA. The D gene is left open where the match is weak. Clone size appears in some rows only: once, few, many, or a class for an expanded clone.

TRBV7-3	TRBJ2-3	TRBD2	NA	CASSTSSGRWSDTQYF	TGTGCCAGCAGCACCTCTAGCGGGAGATGGTCAGATACGCAGTATTTT
TRBV20-1	TRBJ2-1	TRBD2	many	CSARMGPGLVYNEQFF	TGCAGTGCTAGAATGGGGCCGGGACTAGTGTACAATGAGCAGTTCTTC
TRBV12-3/TRBV12-4	TRBJ2-3	NA	many	CASSSGVGLTADTDTQYF	TGTGCCAGCAGTTCAGGAGTCGGGCTCACCGCTGACACAGATACGCAGTATTTT
TRBV2	TRBJ2-1	NA	many	CASSRLGLGHNEQFF	TGTGCCAGCAGTCGATTAGGACTCGGGCACAATGAGCAGTTCTTC
TRBV20-1	TRBJ2-2	NA	many	CSARDQSGRELFF	TGCAGTGCTAGAGACCAATCCGGCCGGGAGCTGTTTTTT
TRBV7-2	TRBJ2-1	TRBD2	many	CASSHAWTSGSGFF	TGTGCCAGCAGCCATGCTTGGACTAGCGGGAGTGGGTTCTTC
TRBV7-2	TRBJ1-5	NA	many	CASSLASNQGRPQHF	TGTGCCAGCAGCTTAGCCTCAAACCAGGGAAGGCCCCAGCATTTT
TRBV10-3	TRBJ2-5	TRBD2	many	CAISVGPSGRWETQYF	TGTGCCATCAGTGTCGGTCCTAGCGGGAGATGGGAGACCCAGTACTTC
TRBV28	TRBJ1-5	NA	many	CASSFLDNQPQHF	TGTGCCAGCAGTTTTTTGGATAATCAGCCCCAGCATTTT
TRBV10-2	TRBJ2-7	NA	many	CASRRDLSSYEQYF	TGCGCCAGCAGGCGGGACTTAAGCTCCTACGAGCAGTACTTC
TRBV30	TRBJ2-7	NA	many	CASSGLGSYEQYF	TGTGCCAGCTCGGGGCTGGGGTCCTACGAGCAGTACTTC
TRBV12-3/TRBV12-4	TRBJ1-1	NA	many	CASSLGYEAFF	TGTGCCAGCAGCTTAGGATATGAAGCTTTCTTT
TRBV5-1	TRBJ2-7	TRBD1	many	CASSLSGTGSYEQYF	TGCGCCAGCAGCTTGTCCGGGACAGGGTCCTACGAGCAGTACTTC
TRBV30	TRBJ1-1	NA	NA	CAFSTLTVNTEAFF	TGTGCCTTTTCCACCTTGACAGTGAACACTGAAGCTTTCTTT
TRBV7-9	TRBJ2-1	NA	many	CASSFLLGASYNEQFF	TGTGCCAGCAGCTTCCTGTTAGGGGCTTCCTACAATGAGCAGTTCTTC
TRBV30	TRBJ1-5	NA	many	CAWSVARNQPQHF	TGTGCCTGGAGTGTAGCCAGAAATCAGCCCCAGCATTTT
TRBV6-1	TRBJ2-1	TRBD2	many	CASAATSGAYNEQFF	TGTGCCAGCGCTGCAACTAGCGGAGCCTACAATGAGCAGTTCTTC
TRBV3-1	TRBJ2-5	NA	many	CASSQGAGTQYF	TGTGCCAGCAGCCAAGGAGCGGGGACCCAGTACTTC
TRBV20-1	TRBJ2-2	NA	once	CSARDPPTGELFF	TGCAGTGCTAGAGATCCCCCCACCGGGGAGCTGTTTTTT
TRBV19	TRBJ1-1	NA	many	CASSTTVNTEAFF	TGTGCCAGCAGCACGACAGTGAACACTGAAGCTTTCTTT
TRBV12-3/TRBV12-4	TRBJ2-1	NA	few	CASQTQPGSYNEQFF	TGTGCCAGCCAGACCCAACCGGGCTCCTACAATGAGCAGTTCTTC
TRBV20-1	TRBJ2-7	TRBD2	many	CSARDLLAGASYEQYF	TGCAGTGCTAGAGATCTGCTAGCGGGAGCGTCCTACGAGCAGTACTTC
TRBV10-1	TRBJ2-5	NA	many	CASSEQYQETQYF	TGCGCCAGCAGTGAGCAGTACCAAGAGACCCAGTACTTC
TRBV20-1	TRBJ2-7	TRBD2	many	CSARATSGRAQGYEQYF	TGCAGTGCTAGGGCGACTAGCGGGAGGGCCCAGGGCTACGAGCAGTACTTC
TRBV6-1	TRBJ2-7	TRBD2	many	CASSRAGGPYEQYF	TGTGCCAGCAGTCGAGCGGGAGGGCCCTACGAGCAGTACTTC
TRBV14	TRBJ2-1	TRBD2	few	CASSQTSETYNEQFF	TGTGCCAGCAGCCAAACTAGCGAAACATACAATGAGCAGTTCTTC
TRBV6-1	TRBJ2-7	NA	many	CASSEAQYGLSYEQYF	TGTGCCAGCAGTGAAGCGCAGTACGGCCTCTCCTACGAGCAGTACTTC
TRBV20-1	TRBJ2-2	NA	few	CSANVDSYTGELFF	TGCAGTGCCAACGTAGACTCCTACACCGGGGAGCTGTTTTTT
TRBV25-1	TRBJ1-2	TRBD1	NA	CASSEGGTGGEGDYGYTF	TGTGCCAGCAGTGAGGGCGGGACAGGGGGCGAGGGAGACTATGGCTACACCTTC
TRBV12-3/TRBV12-4	TRBJ1-4	NA	many	CASSRQERYEKLFF	TGTGCCAGCAGTCGGCAGGAGAGATATGAAAAACTGTTTTTT
TRBV29-1	TRBJ2-7	NA	NA	CSVGGPGVSSYEQYF	TGCAGCGTTGGGGGTCCAGGGGTTAGCTCCTACGAGCAGTACTTC
TRBV24-1	TRBJ2-1	NA	many	CATSDHLRNEQFF	TGTGCCACCAGTGACCACCTACGTAATGAGCAGTTCTTC
TRBV5-1	TRBJ2-3	TRBD1	many	CASSLTRTGRTDTQYF	TGCGCCAGCAGCCTCACCCGGACAGGGAGAACAGATACGCAGTATTTT
TRBV12-3/TRBV12-4	TRBJ1-3	NA	many	CASSFFTGGNTIYF	TGTGCCAGCAGTTTCTTTACAGGGGGAAACACCATATATTTT
TRBV5-1	TRBJ2-1	TRBD2	many	CASSLSSGSSYNEQFF	TGTGCCAGCAGTTTATCCAGCGGGAGCTCCTACAATGAGCAGTTCTTC
TRBV5-1	TRBJ2-7	NA	NA	CASSSYQGYEQYF	TGCGCCAGCAGCTCCTACCAGGGCTACGAGCAGTACTTC
TRBV20-1	TRBJ2-2	NA	few	CSARELGELFF	TGCAGTGCAAGGGAGCTCGGGGAGCTGTTTTTT
TRBV11-2	TRBJ2-7	NA	many	CASSLASRIEQYF	TGTGCCAGCAGCTTGGCGTCGAGGATCGAGCAGTACTTC
TRBV18	TRBJ2-3	NA	NA	CASSPPQGYSTDTQYF	TGTGCCAGCTCACCACCGCAGGGTTATAGCACAGATACGCAGTATTTT
TRBV6-1	TRBJ1-3	NA	NA	CASEADSGNTIYF	TGTGCCAGCGAGGCAGACTCTGGAAACACCATATATTTT
TRBV28	TRBJ2-7	NA	many	CASSPFYGTYEQYF	TGTGCCAGCAGCCCCTTCTACGGTACCTACGAGCAGTACTTC
TRBV7-9	TRBJ2-7	TRBD2	few	CASSTYRDSGGINF	TGTGCCAGCAGCACATACCGGGACTCCGGGGGGATAAACTTC
TRBV2	TRBJ2-3	NA	NA	CAIATLTSTDTQYF	TGTGCCATCGCTACCTTAACCAGCACAGATACGCAGTATTTT
TRBV4-1	TRBJ2-7	NA	once	CASSQEGSVRYEQYF	TGCGCCAGCAGCCAAGAGGGAAGTGTACGCTACGAGCAGTACTTC
TRBV7-2	TRBJ2-1	NA	few	CASSPSQWGYNEQFF	TGTGCCAGCAGCCCAAGTCAATGGGGCTACAATGAGCAGTTCTTC
TRBV19	TRBJ2-5	NA	many	CASSGMLDETQYF	TGTGCCAGTAGCGGGATGTTGGATGAGACCCAGTACTTC
TRBV6-1	TRBJ1-5	NA	many	CASSPRWDIGPYSNQPQHF	TGTGCCAGCAGTCCACGTTGGGACATCGGGCCTTATAGCAATCAGCCCCAGCATTTT